This entry describes one T cell receptor (beta chain). Its specificity is unknown. The TCRbeta library was prepared with unique molecular identifiers. In TCRdb, the PCR reads were re-called with MiXCR into one record per CDR3 protein. The table records around 490,000 distinct CDR3 sequences, 10% to 12% of them present only once. The sample belongs to a study of T-cell reconstitution after alpha-beta-depleted transplantation in children. Points from the study as a whole: After transplant, at about two months, alpha-beta T cells were reportedly derived from several hundred expanded graft clones. Surviving recipient cells, namely T cells and thymic progenitors, were the source of high day-60 TCRbeta diversity in some patients. A year had passed since transplant, and T-cell counts and diversity by then came mostly from newly produced T cells.

The germline V gene has CDR1 MGHDK and CDR2 SYGVNS. Deletions cut 4 bases from V and 11 bases from J, with 9 bases between. The CDR3 totals 11 residues. The starting material was PBMCs, mostly from graft donor cells, obtained 180 days after TCRalphabeta/CD19-depleted stem cell transplant. The V call is TRBV25-1, the J call TRBJ1-5; possibly TRBD1 for D (5 bases). This clonotype was sampled from a female patient aged 2-9 years who had a stem cell transplant for aplastic anemia, so the T cells may come from the graft donor. This CDR3 is CASSVGGAQHF. DNA for the CDR3: TGTGCCAGCAGTGTGGGGGGGGCCCAGCATTTT.